These 32 T cell receptor beta chains share one sample of origin, sequenced in a study of cytomegalovirus exposure and HLA in healthy donors. A multiplex PCR was run with 60 Vbeta primers and 13 Jbeta primers. Sequencing was performed with immunoSEQ multiplex PCR; in TCRdb, only in-frame clones are kept and a portion is missing. The sample includes roughly 290,000 clones, about four fifths of them seen just once. The sample was PBMCs. The origin of the receptors is a girl aged 2-10 years in good health and CMV-seronegative.

This clone was recorded only once. The chain links TRBV6-5 to TRBJ2-3, with D unclear. The germline gives CDR1 MNHEY, CDR2 SVGAGI. The CDR3 totals 16 residues. V was cut by 2 bases and J by 0 bases, with 12 bases left in between. The CDR3 DNA reads as TGTGCCAGCAGTTACCCGTACATGAAGAGCACAGATACGCAGTATTTT. This sequence encodes CASSYPYMKSTDTQYF.

The chain recombines TRBV11-2 with TRBJ2-2, with 8 bases lining up with TRBD2. V shed 5 bases, J shed 6 bases, and the junction held 17 bases outside the gene matches. The CDR3 is 18 amino acids. CDR1 and CDR2 from the germline V gene are SGHAT and FQNNGV. The CDR3 loop reads CASSQARPGLVYAGELFF. For the CDR3, the DNA is TGTGCCAGCAGCCAAGCTCGACCGGGACTAGTATACGCCGGGGAGCTGTTTTTT. Drawing the rest from reference TRBV11-2 and TRBJ2-2, the complete variable domain is EAGVAQSPRYKIIEKRQSVAFWCNPISGHATLYWYQQILGQGPKLLIQFQNNGVVDDSQLPKDRFSAERLKGVDSTLKIQPAKLEDSAVYLCASSQARPGLVYAGELFFGEGSRLTVL.

The chain joins TRBV6-5 to TRBJ1-3, with D perhaps matching TRBD1 (6 bases). Per the germline V gene, CDR1 is MNHEY and CDR2 is SVGAGI. V lost 2 bases and J 0 bases, leaving 11 bases between the germline ends. The CDR3 runs 16 residues. The CDR3 region has the DNA TGTGCCAGCAGTTACAAACCGACAGGCTCTGGAAACACCATATATTTT. Protein: CASSYKPTGSGNTIYF.

The chain joins TRBV28 to TRBJ1-3; possible D gene TRBD1, 5 bases. The germline CDR1 and CDR2 sequences are MDHEN and SYDVKM. This CDR3 spans 14 amino acids. Trimming pared 6 bases from V and 3 bases from J, leaving 12 bases between. CDR3 in amino acids: CASRVSGVGNTIYF. CDR3 nucleotide sequence: TGTGCCAGCAGGGTCTCGGGGGTTGGAAACACCATATATTTT.

The chain recombines TRBV7-6 with TRBJ2-7; D might be TRBD2 (5 bases). In germline, CDR1 is SGHVS, CDR2 FNYEAQ. Trimming stripped 0 bases from V and 0 bases from J, with 9 bases between. CDR3 size: 15 residues. Written as DNA, the CDR3 is TGTGCCAGCAGCTTAGCGAGCGGCCCCTCCTACGAGCAGTACTTC. Encoded protein: CASSLASGPSYEQYF. The complete variable domain, with remaining parts taken from reference TRBV7-6 and TRBJ2-7, reads GAGVSQSPRYKVTKRGQDVALRCDPISGHVSLYWYRQALGQGPEFLTYFNYEAQQDKSGLPNDRFSAERPEGSISTLTIQRTEQRDSAMYRCASSLASGPSYEQYFGPGTRLTVT.

The chain is built from TRBV2 and TRBJ2-5; the match to TRBD2 covers 7 bases. After removal of 5 bases from V and 1 base from J, the junction contained 1 base not matched to a gene. This CDR3 has 13 residues. Per the germline V gene, CDR1 is SNHLY and CDR2 is FYNNEI. As DNA, the CDR3 is TGTGCCAGCAGTAGCGGGGTCCAAGAGACCCAGTACTTC. It specifies CASSSGVQETQYF.

The gene calls are TRBV5-1 and TRBJ2-7; D may be TRBD1 (6 bases). From germline, CDR1 is SGHRS and CDR2 YFSETQ. The CDR3 spans 14 residues. Between the trimmed V and J ends, which lost 4 bases and 4 bases, there was a span of 15 bases. This CDR3 reads CASSLNTGTYEQYF. The CDR3 nucleotides are TGCGCCAGCAGCCTGAATACAGGGACGTACGAGCAGTACTTC.

This clone showed up just once. V usage is TRBV5-1 and J usage is TRBJ2-7; a weak D match, TRBD1 (5 bases). Germline CDR1 and CDR2: SGHRS and YFSETQ. This CDR3 is 15 amino acids long. Trimming removed 3 bases at V and 6 bases at J, with 19 bases between. DNA of the CDR3: TGCGCCAGCAGCTATAACGGCAGGGTAACTGGCGAGCAGTACTTC. It specifies CASSYNGRVTGEQYF.

V usage is TRBV4-1 and J usage is TRBJ2-5; D is possibly TRBD1 (6 bases). Germline assignment: CDR1 MGHRA and CDR2 YSYEKL. Trimming shortened V by 4 bases and J by 0 bases, and 9 bases separated the two germline ends. The CDR3 length is 14 residues. Written as DNA, the CDR3 is TGCGCCAGCAGCCTTACAGGGAACCAAGAGACCCAGTACTTC. Its protein is CASSLTGNQETQYF.

The chain joins TRBV5-1 to TRBJ2-7; perhaps TRBD2 as D (5 bases). The CDR3 has 15 residues. Trimming took off 0 bases at V and 5 bases at J, with 15 bases between the two ends. Germline loops: CDR1 SGHRS, CDR2 YFSETQ. The CDR3: CASSLGDTPEDEQYF. Written as DNA, the CDR3 is TGCGCCAGCAGCTTGGGAGATACCCCGGAGGACGAGCAGTACTTC.

The chain joins TRBV4-1 to TRBJ1-2; no clear D. Trimming cost V 1 base and J 8 bases, with 17 bases left between them. Germline V gene data show CDR1 as MGHRA and CDR2 as YSYEKL. This CDR3 region has 15 residues. The CDR3 nucleotides are TGCGCCAGCAGCCAAGGGATTGAGGATGGGAGGGGCTACACCTTC. It is translated as CASSQGIEDGRGYTF.

The V gene is TRBV6-1, the J gene TRBJ1-2, with no clear D. V lost 2 bases and J 4 bases, leaving 29 bases between the germline ends. CDR3 length: 20 amino acids. Germline CDR1 and CDR2: MNHNS and SASEGT. The CDR3 bases are TGTGCCAGCAGTGAAACTGGATCATTTCGGCCCGAACCATGGAGCTATGGCTACACCTTC. Translation gives CASSETGSFRPEPWSYGYTF.

The chain couples TRBV7-9 to TRBJ2-7; 7 bases are a match to TRBD1. Germline V gene lookup returns CDR1 SEHNR and CDR2 FQNEAQ (reference sequence). V shed 8 bases, J shed 5 bases, and the junction held 3 bases outside the gene matches. The CDR3 has 11 amino acids. CDR3 in amino acids: CASRGGDEQYF. CDR3 coding DNA: TGTGCCAGCCGAGGGGGCGACGAGCAGTACTTC.

The chain combines TRBV28 with TRBJ1-2, with 7 nucleotides matching TRBD1. The V gene's germline CDR1 is MDHEN and CDR2 SYDVKM. V lost 5 bases and J lost 4; bases outside the gene matches: 7. This CDR3 has 14 residues. The CDR3 spells CASSQTGNGYGYTF. As DNA, the CDR3 is TGTGCCAGCAGTCAGACAGGGAATGGCTATGGCTACACCTTC.

The genes are TRBV9 and TRBJ1-2; possible D gene TRBD1, 5 bases. The germline V gene has CDR1 SGDLS and CDR2 YYNGEE. With 4 bases removed from V and 7 bases from J, the gap between germline ends came to 14 bases. This CDR3 comprises 13 residues. CDR3 DNA: TGTGCCAGCAGCTCCTCGGGGGTTGTTGGCTACACCTTC. Protein: CASSSSGVVGYTF.

This chain joins TRBV10-3 and TRBJ1-1; TRBD1 is a possible D gene (6 bases). CDR1 is ENHRY, CDR2 SYGVKD, per germline. There are 12 residues in the CDR3. The V and J ends lost 6 bases and 5 bases respectively, with 10 bases between them. The CDR3 reads CAISRGMTEAFF. The CDR3 coding sequence is TGTGCCATCAGCAGGGGAATGACTGAAGCTTTCTTT.

This clone was seen a few times. As DNA, the CDR3 is TGTGCCAGCAGGGACGGACAGGGGGCCTGGGAAAAACTGTTTTTT. Its translation: CASRDGQGAWEKLFF. This chain connects TRBV2 to TRBJ1-4; 11 nucleotides match TRBD1. Germline CDR1 reads SNHLY; CDR2 reads FYNNEI. The CDR3 is made up of 15 amino acids. Trimming took 6 bases from V and 8 from J; bases not matched to a gene: 8. The full variable domain, rest sourced from reference TRBV2 and TRBJ1-4, is EPEVTQTPSHQVTQMGQEVILRCVPISNHLYFYWYRQILGQKVEFLVSFYNNEISEKSEIFDDQFSVERPDGSNFTLKIRSTKLEDSAMYFCASRDGQGAWEKLFFGSGTQLSVL.

This chain links TRBV28 with TRBJ1-1; maybe TRBD1 (5 bases). There are 17 residues in the CDR3. The germline V gene has CDR1 MDHEN and CDR2 SYDVKM. V was trimmed by 1 base and J by 3 bases, leaving 18 bases between them. The CDR3 coding sequence is TGTGCCAGCAGTTTATTAGCGGGGACGAGGGATCACACTGAAGCTTTCTTT. Residues: CASSLLAGTRDHTEAFF.

V usage is TRBV28 and J usage is TRBJ1-1, with a possible D match to TRBD1 (6 bases). V was pared by 6 bases and J by 4 bases, with 9 bases between. Germline lookup yields CDR1 MDHEN and CDR2 SYDVKM. The CDR3 totals 12 residues. The CDR3 DNA follows: TGTGCCAGCAGGCCACAGGGCACTGAAGCTTTCTTT. Amino acid sequence: CASRPQGTEAFF.

This clone was picked up one time. The J gene is TRBJ1-2, the V gene TRBV4-2; 8 bases line up with TRBD1. Losses at the gene ends were 1 base for V and 8 bases for J; bases not matched to a gene: 15. Germline V gene data show CDR1 as LGHNA and CDR2 as YNFKEQ. The CDR3 has 17 residues. CDR3 protein: CASSQVLPRQGRSGYTF. The CDR3 DNA is TGTGCCAGCAGCCAAGTTCTCCCTCGACAGGGGAGGAGCGGCTACACCTTC.

The rearrangement uses TRBV4-1 and TRBJ2-5; D is perhaps TRBD1 (5 bases). The CDR3 runs 15 residues. V dropped 4 bases and J dropped 4 bases, with 16 bases sitting between them. Per germline, CDR1 MGHRA and CDR2 YSYEKL. CDR3 DNA: TGCGCCAGCAGCCCGTCCGCTCAGGGCCCAGAGACCCAGTACTTC. Its protein product is CASSPSAQGPETQYF.

This clone was detected a few times. CDR3 in amino acids: CASRPKTGFSYNEQFF. The CDR3 nucleotides read TGTGCCAGCAGACCGAAAACAGGATTCTCCTACAATGAGCAGTTCTTC. The chain recombines TRBV7-9 with TRBJ2-1; possible D gene TRBD1, 5 bases. Germline loops: CDR1 SEHNR, CDR2 FQNEAQ (reference sequence). The V gene lost 6 bases and the J gene lost 0 bases, with 15 bases spanning the gap. This CDR3 region has 16 residues.

Of note for this clone: The junction departs from germline at one end; a sequencing error may be responsible. This specimen includes other DNA sequences encoding the same CDR3. The rearrangement links TRBV6-6 to TRBJ1-1; D is uncertain. This CDR3 contains 16 residues. Per germline, CDR1 MNHNY and CDR2 SVGAGI (reference sequence). The CDR3 coding sequence is TGTGCTAGCATCCCCATCGGAGGCAGGCCCCACACTGAAGCTTTCTTT. It codes for CASIPIGGRPHTEAFF.

The sample holds one count of this clone. The chain combines TRBV7-3 with TRBJ2-2; D might be TRBD1 (5 bases). In germline, CDR1 is SGHTA, CDR2 FQGTGA. This CDR3 region has 14 residues. The V end was cut by 5 bases, the J end by 4 bases, with 11 bases between. The CDR3 DNA follows: TGTGCCAGCAGCCCACGACAGAGCACCGGGGAGCTGTTTTTT. Translated: CASSPRQSTGELFF.

The J gene is TRBJ1-1, the V gene TRBV6-5; D gene uncertain. The CDR3 totals 15 residues. Germline CDR1 is MNHEY and CDR2 is SVGAGI. V was cut by 0 bases and J by 0 bases, with 8 bases left in between. For the CDR3, the DNA is TGTGCCAGCAGTTACTCGTATTCCCTGAACACTGAAGCTTTCTTT. Protein: CASSYSYSLNTEAFF.

The chain recombines TRBV13 with TRBJ2-7, with TRBD1 identical over 7 bases. Germline V gene lookup returns CDR1 PRHDT and CDR2 FYEKMQ (reference sequence). This CDR3 contains 14 residues. V gave up 5 bases and J gave up 3 bases; unmatched junction bases: 7. The CDR3 DNA follows: TGTGCCAGCAGCGTCCGGGACAGATTCTACGAGCAGTACTTC. Protein product: CASSVRDRFYEQYF.

The V and J genes are TRBV2 and TRBJ1-5; D is unclear. V gave up 3 bases and J gave up 3 bases, with 9 bases separating them. The CDR3 sequence is 14 residues long. Germline loops: CDR1 SNHLY, CDR2 FYNNEI. CDR3 DNA sequence: TGTGCCAGCAGTGATGCGGTTTTCAATCAGCCCCAGCATTTT. Its protein is CASSDAVFNQPQHF.

This clone appeared once. The chain is built from TRBV19 and TRBJ2-5, with 10 bases fitting TRBD1. Germline values: CDR1 LNHDA, CDR2 SQIVND (reference sequence). V shed 6 bases and J 4 bases; nucleotides not matched to a gene: 8. The CDR3 sequence is 15 residues long. CDR3 amino acids: CASSIGQGVGETQYF. In DNA form, the CDR3 reads TGTGCCAGTAGCATCGGACAGGGGGTAGGAGAGACCCAGTACTTC.

This chain connects TRBV30 to TRBJ1-5; D is undetermined. V lost 2 bases to trimming and J lost 4 bases, with 9 bases between them. The CDR3 covers 13 residues. Germline V gene sequence: CDR1 GTSNPN, CDR2 SVGIG (reference sequence). The CDR3 DNA reads TGTGCCTGGAGTTCCCACTTGAATCAGCCCCAGCATTTT. It codes for CAWSSHLNQPQHF.

The CDR3 DNA is TGTGCCAGCTCACCACCCTCCCTCTACGAGCAGTACTTC. Amino acids: CASSPPSLYEQYF. This chain joins TRBV18 and TRBJ2-7, with D unclear. The germline CDR1 and CDR2 sequences are KGHSH and LQKENI. The ends were cut back, 0 bases at V and 3 bases at J, with 6 bases in the middle. The CDR3 consists of 13 residues.

J is TRBJ2-7 and V is TRBV11-2; D is possibly TRBD1 (5 bases). Germline V gives CDR1 SGHAT, CDR2 FQNNGV. The CDR3 covers 15 residues. V lost 5 bases and J 6 bases, leaving 20 bases between the germline ends. CDR3 bases: TGTGCCAGCAGCCTTTTTAGCAGGGCAAACGGCGAGCAGTACTTC. Its translation is CASSLFSRANGEQYF. The full variable domain, with the rest looked up from reference TRBV11-2 and TRBJ2-7, is EAGVAQSPRYKIIEKRQSVAFWCNPISGHATLYWYQQILGQGPKLLIQFQNNGVVDDSQLPKDRFSAERLKGVDSTLKIQPAKLEDSAVYLCASSLFSRANGEQYFGPGTRLTVT.

Only a few counts were recorded for this clone. The genes are TRBV5-4 and TRBJ2-1, with 7 bases lining up with TRBD1. The CDR3 extends over 13 amino acids. Germline-derived CDR1 and CDR2 are SGHNT and YYREEE (reference sequence). The junction had 8 bases not matched to a gene; V was cut back by 4 bases and J by 10 bases. CDR3 amino acids: CASSAFRGWEQFF. The CDR3 nucleotides are TGTGCCAGCAGCGCTTTCAGGGGGTGGGAGCAGTTCTTC.